Listed below are T cell receptor beta chains from one sample, sequenced in a study of cytomegalovirus exposure and HLA in healthy donors. The table came from immunoSEQ multiplex PCR; TCRdb's copy has only in-frame clones and leaves some out. The sample carries about 82,000 clones, less than 80% recorded once. Sequencing input: PBMCs. Receptor source: a human donor in good health. CDR3s include the opening cysteine and the closing phenylalanine or tryptophan. Each record gives: V gene, J gene, clone size, D gene, CDR3 DNA, CDR3 protein. A D gene is named only where the DNA matches it firmly. The size of a clone is reported for some rows only, either as once, few or many, or as a class for expanded clones.

TRBV21-1	TRBJ2-3	few	-	TGTGCCAGCAGGATCGCAGAGGTACCTAGCGGGGGGGCGGATATTGGTACGCAGTATTTT	CASRIAEVPSGGADIGTQYF
TRBV7-9	TRBJ1-2	once	TRBD1	TGTGCCAGCAGCTTCGTTCTTGGACAGGGAGGATATGGCTACACCTTC	CASSFVLGQGGYGYTF
TRBV9	TRBJ1-1	-	TRBD1	TGTGCCAGCAGCGTAGTTAGGGGGCCCGACACTGAAGCTTTCTTT	CASSVVRGPDTEAFF
TRBV9	TRBJ1-5	-	TRBD1	TGTGCCAGCAGCGTAGGCGGACAGGGAGGCAATCAGCCCCAGCATTTT	CASSVGGQGGNQPQHF
TRBV6-1	TRBJ2-7	-	-	TGTGCCAGCTCCCAGGGGCTCTACGAGCAGTACTTC	CASSQGLYEQYF
TRBV7-9	TRBJ2-2	once	-	TGTGCCAGCAGCCTGCTTGCGGGGGCCCTCACCGGGGAGCTGTTTTTT	CASSLLAGALTGELFF
TRBV11-3	TRBJ2-1	-	TRBD2	TGTGCCAGCAGCCGTAGACTAGCGGGGGGAGATAATGAGCAGTTCTTC	CASSRRLAGGDNEQFF
TRBV4-3	TRBJ2-2	-	TRBD2	TGCGCCAGCAGCCAAGGGGAGGGCCAGGTCTTCACCGGGGAGCTGTTTTTT	CASSQGEGQVFTGELFF
TRBV12-5	TRBJ2-1	-	-	TGTGCTAGTGGTTTGGTAGGGGGTGAATACAATGAGCAGTTCTTC	CASGLVGGEYNEQFF
TRBV6-5	TRBJ1-3	-	-	TGTGCCAGCAGTTCTCGGACAGCCAACTCTGGAAACACCATATATTTT	CASSSRTANSGNTIYF
TRBV19	TRBJ1-4	-	TRBD1	TGTGCCAGTAGTGGACCGGGACAGGGAGCAACTAATGAAAAACTGTTTTTT	CASSGPGQGATNEKLFF
TRBV6-5	TRBJ1-1	-	-	TGTGCCAGCAGTTACGTGGCCAACACTGAAGCTTTCTTT	CASSYVANTEAFF
TRBV5-1	TRBJ2-1	-	TRBD2	TGCGCCAGCAGCTTGGTGATAGCGGGGGGGCTTAGTGAGCAGTTCTTC	CASSLVIAGGLSEQFF
TRBV27	TRBJ1-2	-	TRBD1	TGTGCCAGCAGGACCTTTTTCAAATCCACCGGGACAGGGTACTATGGCTACACCTTC	CASRTFFKSTGTGYYGYTF
TRBV30	TRBJ2-3	-	TRBD2	TGTGCCTGGAGTGTACAAGCGGGTAGCGGGGGGCAGTATTTT	CAWSVQAGSGGQYF
TRBV18	TRBJ1-1	few	-	TGTGCCAGCTCACCGCAACAAATCGGGGGGTTGGGCACTGAAGCTTTCTTT	CASSPQQIGGLGTEAFF
TRBV27	TRBJ2-7	-	TRBD1	TGTGCCAGCAGTTCGCAGGGGGCTGGGTACGAGCAGTACTTC	CASSSQGAGYEQYF
TRBV6-5	TRBJ2-7	-	TRBD1	TGTGCCAGCAGTCCCGAAGACAGGGACGACGAGCAGTACTTC	CASSPEDRDDEQYF